The sequence of this TCR beta chain was determined in a study of blood T cell repertoires in COVID-19. Study information: Collection of acute and convalescent COVID-19 samples took place in the United States, Italy and Spain. T cells, B-cell-depleted T cells, or PBMCs supplied cDNA or gDNA.

V was clipped by 5 bases and J by 0 bases, with 16 bases between them. CDR1 and CDR2 (germline): MNHEY, SVGEGT. CDR3 size: 16 residues. Sequencing was performed with immunoSEQ multiplex PCR; in TCRdb, only in-frame clones are kept and a portion is missing. The sample holds 100,000 to 150,000 clones; approximately 83% are singletons and the top ten take over 25%. This sequence was found in a woman of 80 years or more with acute or convalescent COVID-19. This chain joins TRBV6-2 or TRBV6-3 and TRBJ1-1; D is unclear. Sequencing was performed on peripheral blood. CDR3 loop: CASSPPDTDMNTEAFF. In DNA form, the CDR3 reads TGTGCCAGCAGTCCCCCAGACACCGACATGAACACTGAAGCTTTCTTT.